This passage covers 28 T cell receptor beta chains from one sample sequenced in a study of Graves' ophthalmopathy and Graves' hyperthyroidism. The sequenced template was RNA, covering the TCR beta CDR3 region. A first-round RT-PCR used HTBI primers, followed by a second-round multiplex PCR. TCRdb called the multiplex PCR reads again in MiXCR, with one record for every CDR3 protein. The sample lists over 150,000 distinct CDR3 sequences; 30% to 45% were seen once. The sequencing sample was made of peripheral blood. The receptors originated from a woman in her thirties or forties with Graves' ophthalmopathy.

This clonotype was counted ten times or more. CDR3 DNA: TGTGCCAGCAGCCAAAAGCTGGGCAGGGGTTCACCCCTCCACTTT. Translated: CASSQKLGRGSPLHF. The chain is built from TRBV7-2 and TRBJ1-6; possible D gene TRBD1, 6 bases. The CDR3 loop spans 15 amino acids. Germline V gene data show CDR1 as SGHTA and CDR2 as FQGNSA. The V and J ends lost 5 bases and 9 bases respectively, with 17 bases between them.

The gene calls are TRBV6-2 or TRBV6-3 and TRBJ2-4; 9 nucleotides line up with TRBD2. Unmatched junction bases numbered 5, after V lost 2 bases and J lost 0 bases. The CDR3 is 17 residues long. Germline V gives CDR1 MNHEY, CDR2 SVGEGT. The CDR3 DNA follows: TGTGCCAGCAGTTACCCAGCGGGAGGACTAGCCAAAAACATTCAGTACTTC. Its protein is CASSYPAGGLAKNIQYF.

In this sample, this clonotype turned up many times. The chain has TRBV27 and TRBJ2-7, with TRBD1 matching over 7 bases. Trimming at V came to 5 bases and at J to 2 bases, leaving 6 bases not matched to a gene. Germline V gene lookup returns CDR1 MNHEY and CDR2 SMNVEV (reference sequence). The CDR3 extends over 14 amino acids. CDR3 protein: CASSPLGQTYEQYF. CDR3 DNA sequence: TGTGCCAGCAGTCCGTTGGGACAGACCTACGAGCAGTACTTC.

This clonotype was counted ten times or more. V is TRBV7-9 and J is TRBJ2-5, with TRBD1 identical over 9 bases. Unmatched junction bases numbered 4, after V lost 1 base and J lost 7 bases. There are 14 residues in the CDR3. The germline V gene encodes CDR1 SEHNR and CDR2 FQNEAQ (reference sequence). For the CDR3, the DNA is TGTGCCAGCAGCTTAGGACAGGGGGGGATGACCCAGTACTTC. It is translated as CASSLGQGGMTQYF.

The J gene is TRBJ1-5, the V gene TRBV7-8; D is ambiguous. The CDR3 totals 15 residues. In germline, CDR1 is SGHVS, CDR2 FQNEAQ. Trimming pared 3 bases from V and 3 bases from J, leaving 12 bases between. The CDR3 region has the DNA TGTGCCAGCAGCTTGCTTACGGGGAACAATCAGCCCCAGCATTTT. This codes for CASSLLTGNNQPQHF.

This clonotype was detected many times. The CDR3, as DNA: TGTGCCAGCAGTTTTAATGACTATGGCTACACCTTC. Encoded protein: CASSFNDYGYTF. The chain joins TRBV28 to TRBJ1-2; no reliable D call. Germline V lookup: CDR1 MDHEN, CDR2 SYDVKM. CDR3 length: 12 amino acids. Trimming removed 3 bases at V and 3 bases at J, with 5 bases between.

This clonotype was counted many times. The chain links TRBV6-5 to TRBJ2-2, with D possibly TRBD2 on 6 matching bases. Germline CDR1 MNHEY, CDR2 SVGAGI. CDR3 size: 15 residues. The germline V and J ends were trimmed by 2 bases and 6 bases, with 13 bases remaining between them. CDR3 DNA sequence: TGTGCCAGCAGTTACAACAGGCGGGGTGCCGGGGAGCTGTTTTTT. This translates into CASSYNRRGAGELFF.

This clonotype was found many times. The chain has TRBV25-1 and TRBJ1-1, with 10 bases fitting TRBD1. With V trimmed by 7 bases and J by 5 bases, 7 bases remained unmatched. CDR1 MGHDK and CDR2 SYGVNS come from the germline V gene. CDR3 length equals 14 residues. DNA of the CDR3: TGTGCCAGCAAGACAGGGGGCGAATATACTGAAGCTTTCTTT. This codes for CASKTGGEYTEAFF.

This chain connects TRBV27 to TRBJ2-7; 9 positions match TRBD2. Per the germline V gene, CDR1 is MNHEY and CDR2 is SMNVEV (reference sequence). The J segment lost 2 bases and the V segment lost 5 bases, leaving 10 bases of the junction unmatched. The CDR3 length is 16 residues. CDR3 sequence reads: CASSPIGPSGTYEQYF. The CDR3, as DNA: TGTGCCAGCAGTCCCATCGGCCCTAGCGGGACCTACGAGCAGTACTTC.

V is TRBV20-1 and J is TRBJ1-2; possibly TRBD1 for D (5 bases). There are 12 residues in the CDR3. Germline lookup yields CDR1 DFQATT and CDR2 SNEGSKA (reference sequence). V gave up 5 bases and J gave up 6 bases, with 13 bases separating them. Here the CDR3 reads CSAFGASDGYTF. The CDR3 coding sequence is TGCAGTGCTTTCGGGGCTTCGGATGGCTACACCTTC.

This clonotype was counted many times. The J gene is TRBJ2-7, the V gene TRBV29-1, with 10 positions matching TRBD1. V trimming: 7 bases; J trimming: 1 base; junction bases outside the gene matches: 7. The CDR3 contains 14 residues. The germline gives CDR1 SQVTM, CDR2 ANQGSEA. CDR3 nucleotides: TGCAGCGCCACCCCGGGACAGGGGTCCTACGAGCAGTACTTC. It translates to CSATPGQGSYEQYF.

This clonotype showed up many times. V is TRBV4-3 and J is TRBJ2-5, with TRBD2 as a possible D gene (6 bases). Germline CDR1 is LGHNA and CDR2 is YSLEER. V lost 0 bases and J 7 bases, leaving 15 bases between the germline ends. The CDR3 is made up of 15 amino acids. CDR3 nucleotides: TGCGCCAGCAGCCAAGATCGAGCCCCGGAGGGGACCCAGTACTTC. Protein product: CASSQDRAPEGTQYF.

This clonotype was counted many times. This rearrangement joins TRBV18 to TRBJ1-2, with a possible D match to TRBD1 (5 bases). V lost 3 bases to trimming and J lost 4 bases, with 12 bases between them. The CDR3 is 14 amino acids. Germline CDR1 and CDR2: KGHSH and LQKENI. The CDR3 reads CASSPSRDVYGYTF. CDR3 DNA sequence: TGTGCCAGCTCACCCTCAAGGGACGTCTATGGCTACACCTTC.

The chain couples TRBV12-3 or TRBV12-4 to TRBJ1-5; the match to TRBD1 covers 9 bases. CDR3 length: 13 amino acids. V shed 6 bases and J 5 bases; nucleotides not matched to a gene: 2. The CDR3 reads CASRQGADQPQHF. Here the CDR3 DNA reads TGTGCCAGCAGACAGGGGGCGGATCAGCCCCAGCATTTT.

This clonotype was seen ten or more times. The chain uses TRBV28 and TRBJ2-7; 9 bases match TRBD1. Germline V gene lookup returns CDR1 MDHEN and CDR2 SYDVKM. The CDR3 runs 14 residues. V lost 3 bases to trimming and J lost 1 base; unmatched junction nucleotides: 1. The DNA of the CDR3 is TGTGCCAGCAGTTTCGGGACAGGGTCCTACGAGCAGTACTTC. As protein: CASSFGTGSYEQYF.

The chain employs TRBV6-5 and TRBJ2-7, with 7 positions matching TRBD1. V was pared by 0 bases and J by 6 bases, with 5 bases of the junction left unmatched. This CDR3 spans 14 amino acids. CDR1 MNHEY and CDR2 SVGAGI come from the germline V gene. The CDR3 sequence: CASSYSTGPGEQYF. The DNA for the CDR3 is TGTGCCAGCAGTTACTCGACAGGGCCGGGCGAGCAGTACTTC.

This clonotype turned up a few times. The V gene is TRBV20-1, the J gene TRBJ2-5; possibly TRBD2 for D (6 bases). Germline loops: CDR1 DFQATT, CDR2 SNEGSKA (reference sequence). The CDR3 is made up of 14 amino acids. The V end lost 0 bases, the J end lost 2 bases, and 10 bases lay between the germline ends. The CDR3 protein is CSARDRLVQETQYF. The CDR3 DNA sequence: TGCAGTGCTAGAGATCGACTAGTTCAAGAGACCCAGTACTTC.

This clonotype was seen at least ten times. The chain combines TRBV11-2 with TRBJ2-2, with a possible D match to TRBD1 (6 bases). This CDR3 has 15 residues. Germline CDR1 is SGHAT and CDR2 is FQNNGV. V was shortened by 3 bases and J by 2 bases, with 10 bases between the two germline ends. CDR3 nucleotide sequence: TGTGCCAGCAGCTTTCAGGGGCCAAACACCGGGGAGCTGTTTTTT. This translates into CASSFQGPNTGELFF.

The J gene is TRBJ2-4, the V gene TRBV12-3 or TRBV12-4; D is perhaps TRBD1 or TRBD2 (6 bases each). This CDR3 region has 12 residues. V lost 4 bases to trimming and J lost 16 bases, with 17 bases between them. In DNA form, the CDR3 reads TGTGCCAGCAGTTGGTCGGCAGGGGACTTTTACTTC. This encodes CASSWSAGDFYF.

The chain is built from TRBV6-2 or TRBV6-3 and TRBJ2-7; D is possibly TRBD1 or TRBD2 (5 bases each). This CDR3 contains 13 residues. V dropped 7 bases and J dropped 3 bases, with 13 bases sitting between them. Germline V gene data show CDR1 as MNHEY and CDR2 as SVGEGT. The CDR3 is CASTGTTGYEQYF. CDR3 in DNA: TGTGCCAGCACCGGGACCACAGGCTACGAGCAGTACTTC.

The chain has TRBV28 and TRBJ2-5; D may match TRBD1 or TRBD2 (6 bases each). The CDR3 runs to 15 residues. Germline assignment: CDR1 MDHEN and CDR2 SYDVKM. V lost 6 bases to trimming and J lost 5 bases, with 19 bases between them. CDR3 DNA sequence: TGTGCCAGCAGCAAACGGGGGCGGGGAGTGGAGACCCAGTACTTC. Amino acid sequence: CASSKRGRGVETQYF.

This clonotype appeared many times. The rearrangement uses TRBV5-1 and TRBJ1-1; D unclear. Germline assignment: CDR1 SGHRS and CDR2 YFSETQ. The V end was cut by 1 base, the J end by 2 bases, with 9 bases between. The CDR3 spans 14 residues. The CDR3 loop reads CASSLTQSNTEAFF. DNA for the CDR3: TGCGCCAGCAGCTTGACCCAATCCAACACTGAAGCTTTCTTT.

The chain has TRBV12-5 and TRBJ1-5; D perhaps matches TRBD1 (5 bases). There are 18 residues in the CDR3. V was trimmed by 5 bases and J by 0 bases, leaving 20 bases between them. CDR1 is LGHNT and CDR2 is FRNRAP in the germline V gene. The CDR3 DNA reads TGTGCTAGTGGTAAATTCTCCGGGACCGAGTATAGCAATCAGCCCCAGCATTTT. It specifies CASGKFSGTEYSNQPQHF.

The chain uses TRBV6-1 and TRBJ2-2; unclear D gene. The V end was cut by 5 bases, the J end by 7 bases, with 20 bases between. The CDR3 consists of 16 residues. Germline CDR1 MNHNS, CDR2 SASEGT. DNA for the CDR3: TGTGCCAGCAGTCCCCCGGTTCGATACCTCGGCGGGGAGCTGTTTTTT. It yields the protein CASSPPVRYLGGELFF.

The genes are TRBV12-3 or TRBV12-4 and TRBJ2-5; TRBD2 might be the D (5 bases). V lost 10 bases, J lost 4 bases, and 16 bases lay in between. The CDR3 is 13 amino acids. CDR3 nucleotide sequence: TGTGCCACGCAAACCACTAGTCGAGAGACCCAGTACTTC. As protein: CATQTTSRETQYF.

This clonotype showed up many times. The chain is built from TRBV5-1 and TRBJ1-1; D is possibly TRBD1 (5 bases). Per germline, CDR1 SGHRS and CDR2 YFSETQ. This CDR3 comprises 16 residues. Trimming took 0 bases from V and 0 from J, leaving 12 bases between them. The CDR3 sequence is CASSLEGAGLNTEAFF. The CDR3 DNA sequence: TGCGCCAGCAGCTTGGAAGGGGCAGGGCTGAACACTGAAGCTTTCTTT.

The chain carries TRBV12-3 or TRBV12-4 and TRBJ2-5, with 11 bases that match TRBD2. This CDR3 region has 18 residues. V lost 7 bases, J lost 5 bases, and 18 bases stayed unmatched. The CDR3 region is CASILSLGATSGKETQYF. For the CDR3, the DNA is TGTGCCAGCATTCTATCCCTAGGGGCGACTAGCGGGAAGGAGACCCAGTACTTC.

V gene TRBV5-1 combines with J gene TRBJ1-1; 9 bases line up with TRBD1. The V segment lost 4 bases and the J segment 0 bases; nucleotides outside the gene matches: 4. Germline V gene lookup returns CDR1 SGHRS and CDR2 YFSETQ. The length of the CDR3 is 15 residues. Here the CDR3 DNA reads TGCGCCAGCAGCGGGACAGGGCTACTGAACACTGAAGCTTTCTTT. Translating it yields CASSGTGLLNTEAFF.